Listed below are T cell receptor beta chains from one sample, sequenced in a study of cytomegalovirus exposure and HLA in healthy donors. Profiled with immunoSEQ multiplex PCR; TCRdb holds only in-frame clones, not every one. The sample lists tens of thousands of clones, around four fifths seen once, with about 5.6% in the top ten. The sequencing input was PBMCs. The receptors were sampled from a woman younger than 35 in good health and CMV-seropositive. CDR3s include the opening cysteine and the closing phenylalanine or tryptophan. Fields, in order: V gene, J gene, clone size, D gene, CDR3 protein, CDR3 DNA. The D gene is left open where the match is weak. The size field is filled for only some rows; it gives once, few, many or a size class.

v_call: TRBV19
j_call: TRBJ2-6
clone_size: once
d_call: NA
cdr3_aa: CVSSISGSSSGANVLTF
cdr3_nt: TGTGTCAGTAGTATAAGCGGTTCATCCTCTGGGGCCAACGTCCTGACTTTC

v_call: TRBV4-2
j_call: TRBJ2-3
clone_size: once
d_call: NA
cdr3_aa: CASTSSGGARGDTQYF
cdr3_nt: TGTGCCAGCACCAGTAGCGGTGGCGCACGCGGAGATACGCAGTATTTT

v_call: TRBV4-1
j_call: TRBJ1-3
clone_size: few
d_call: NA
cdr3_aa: CASSQERRGGNTIYF
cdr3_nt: TGCGCCAGCAGCCAAGAACGCAGGGGTGGAAACACCATATATTTT

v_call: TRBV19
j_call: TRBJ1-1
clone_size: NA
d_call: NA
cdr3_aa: CASSNHKHTEAFF
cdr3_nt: TGTGCCAGTAGTAATCATAAGCACACTGAAGCTTTCTTT

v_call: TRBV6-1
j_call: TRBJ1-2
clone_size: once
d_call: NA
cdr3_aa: CASSEGLRDYGYTF
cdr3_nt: TGTGCCAGCAGTGAGGGGTTGAGGGACTATGGCTACACCTTC

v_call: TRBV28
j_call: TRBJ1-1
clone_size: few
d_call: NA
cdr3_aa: CASQTLVGEAFF
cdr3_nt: TGTGCCAGCCAAACTCTTGTTGGTGAAGCTTTCTTT

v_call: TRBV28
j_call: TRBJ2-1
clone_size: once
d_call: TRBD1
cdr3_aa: CASISAWTGVKQSEQFF
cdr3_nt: TGTGCCAGCATTTCAGCGTGGACAGGGGTTAAGCAGTCTGAGCAGTTCTTC

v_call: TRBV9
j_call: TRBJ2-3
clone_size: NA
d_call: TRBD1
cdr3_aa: CASSVNWAGQGSTDTQYF
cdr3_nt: TGTGCCAGCAGCGTAAACTGGGCGGGACAGGGAAGCACAGATACGCAGTATTTT

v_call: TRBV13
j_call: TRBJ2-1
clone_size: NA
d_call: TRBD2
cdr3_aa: CASSFSGTRLNEQFF
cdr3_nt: TGTGCCAGCAGTTTTTCAGGGACTAGGCTCAATGAGCAGTTCTTC

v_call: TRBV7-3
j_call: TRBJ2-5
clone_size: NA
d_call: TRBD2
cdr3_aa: CASSPSKVGGRGETQYF
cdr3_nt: TGTGCCAGCAGCCCCTCCAAGGTGGGCGGGAGGGGAGAGACCCAGTACTTC

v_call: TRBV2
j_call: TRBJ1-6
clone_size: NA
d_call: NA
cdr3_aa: CASSGQVYSPLHF
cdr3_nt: TGTGCCAGCAGTGGACAGGTATACTCACCCCTCCACTTT

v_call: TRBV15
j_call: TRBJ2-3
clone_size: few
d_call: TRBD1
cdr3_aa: CATSKGQSTTDTQYF
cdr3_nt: TGTGCCACCAGCAAGGGACAGAGCACCACAGATACGCAGTATTTT

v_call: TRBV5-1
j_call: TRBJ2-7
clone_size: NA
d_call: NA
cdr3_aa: CASSRLSGQNLEQYF
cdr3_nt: TGCGCCAGCAGCCGATTAAGCGGTCAAAACCTCGAGCAGTACTTC

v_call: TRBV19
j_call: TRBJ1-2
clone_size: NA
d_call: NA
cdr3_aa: CASSSTPGYTF
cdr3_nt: TGTGCCAGTAGTAGTACTCCTGGCTACACCTTC

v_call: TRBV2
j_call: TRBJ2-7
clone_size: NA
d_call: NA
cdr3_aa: CASEAREQYF
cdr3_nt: TGTGCCAGCGAAGCTCGGGAGCAGTACTTC

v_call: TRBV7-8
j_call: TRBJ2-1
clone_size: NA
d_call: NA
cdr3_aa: CASSPLRNGHEQFF
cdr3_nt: TGTGCCAGCAGCCCCCTCCGTAATGGGCATGAGCAGTTCTTC

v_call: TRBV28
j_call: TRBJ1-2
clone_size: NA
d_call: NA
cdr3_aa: CASSSQGQNYGYTF
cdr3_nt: TGTGCCAGCAGTTCACAGGGACAAAACTATGGCTACACCTTC

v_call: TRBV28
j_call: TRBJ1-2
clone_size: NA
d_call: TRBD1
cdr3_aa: CATRTGRNYGYTF
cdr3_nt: TGTGCCACCCGGACAGGGAGGAACTATGGCTACACCTTC

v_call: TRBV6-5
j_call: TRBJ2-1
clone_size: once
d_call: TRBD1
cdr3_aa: CASSRLEGAEQFF
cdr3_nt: TGTGCCAGCAGTCGGCTCGAGGGGGCCGAGCAGTTCTTC

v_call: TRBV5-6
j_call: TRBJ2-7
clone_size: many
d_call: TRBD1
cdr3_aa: CASSLVGQGFYEQYF
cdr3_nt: TGTGCCAGCAGCTTGGTTGGACAGGGGTTCTACGAGCAGTACTTC

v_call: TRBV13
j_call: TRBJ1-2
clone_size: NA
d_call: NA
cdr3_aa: CASSSRQNYGYTF
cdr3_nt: TGTGCCAGCAGCAGCCGACAGAACTATGGCTACACCTTC

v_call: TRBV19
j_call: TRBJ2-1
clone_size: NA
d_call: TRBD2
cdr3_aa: CASSLAGGTYSYNEQFF
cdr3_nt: TGTGCCAGTAGTCTAGCGGGGGGGACCTACTCCTACAATGAGCAGTTCTTC

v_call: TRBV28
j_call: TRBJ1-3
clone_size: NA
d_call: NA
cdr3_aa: CASSSGGLGTIYF
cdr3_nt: TGTGCCAGCAGTTCCGGGGGGCTCGGCACCATATATTTT

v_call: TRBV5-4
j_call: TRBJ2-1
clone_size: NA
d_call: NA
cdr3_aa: CASGGTDNEQFF
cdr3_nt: TGTGCCAGCGGGGGCACGGACAATGAGCAGTTCTTC

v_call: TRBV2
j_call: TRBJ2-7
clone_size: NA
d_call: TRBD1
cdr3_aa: CASTTGVPYEQYF
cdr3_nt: TGTGCCAGCACCACAGGGGTCCCCTACGAGCAGTACTTC

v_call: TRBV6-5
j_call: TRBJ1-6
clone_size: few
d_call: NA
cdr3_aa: CASSKTGTNNSPLHF
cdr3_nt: TGTGCCAGCAGTAAAACCGGGACTAATAATTCACCCCTCCACTTT

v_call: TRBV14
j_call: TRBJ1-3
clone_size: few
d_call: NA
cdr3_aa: CASGGQTLNSGNTIYF
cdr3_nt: TGTGCCAGCGGAGGACAGACATTAAACTCTGGAAACACCATATATTTT

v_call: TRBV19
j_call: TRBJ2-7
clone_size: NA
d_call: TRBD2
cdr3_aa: CASSIGLGRAYEQYF
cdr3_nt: TGTGCCAGTAGTATAGGGCTCGGGAGGGCCTACGAGCAGTACTTC

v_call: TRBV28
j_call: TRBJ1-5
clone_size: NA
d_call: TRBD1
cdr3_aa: CASSRRTGVSNQPQHF
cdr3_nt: TGTGCCAGCAGCCGACGGACAGGCGTCTCCAATCAGCCCCAGCATTTT

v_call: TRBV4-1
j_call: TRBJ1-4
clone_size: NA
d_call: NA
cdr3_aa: CASSQDAGPEKLFF
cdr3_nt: TGCGCCAGCAGCCAAGACGCAGGCCCTGAAAAACTGTTTTTT

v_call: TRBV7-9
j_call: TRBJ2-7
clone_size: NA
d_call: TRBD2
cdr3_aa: CASSPETSGTSYEQYF
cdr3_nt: TGTGCCAGCAGCCCAGAAACTAGCGGGACATCCTACGAGCAGTACTTC

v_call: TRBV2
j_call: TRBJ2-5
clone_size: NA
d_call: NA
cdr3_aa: CASSEEVPGTQYF
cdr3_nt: TGTGCCAGCAGTGAGGAGGTCCCCGGGACCCAGTACTTC

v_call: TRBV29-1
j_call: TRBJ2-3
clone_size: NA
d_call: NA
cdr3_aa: CSGKPLGTDTQYF
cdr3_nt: TGCAGCGGCAAGCCTCTGGGCACAGATACGCAGTATTTT

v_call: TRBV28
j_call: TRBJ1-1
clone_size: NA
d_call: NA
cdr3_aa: CASILTAGGTEAFF
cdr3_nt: TGTGCCAGCATTCTCACTGCAGGAGGAACTGAAGCTTTCTTT

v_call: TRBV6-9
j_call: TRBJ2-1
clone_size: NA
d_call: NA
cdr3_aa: CASTTRGYEQFF
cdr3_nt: TGTGCCAGCACCACCCGGGGATATGAGCAGTTCTTC